This T cell receptor beta chain was recorded in a study of cytomegalovirus exposure and HLA in healthy donors. Whole-study results and caveats: According to the study, some 160 TCR beta chains were cytomegalovirus-associated. High specificity and sensitivity for cytomegalovirus status were reported for the classifier. Later analysis identified several of the most significant clusters that appeared linked to common viral pathogens.

In regard to this clone: What it recognizes is unknown.

Trimming removed 2 bases from V and 4 bases from J; junction bases left unmatched: 7. CDR3 size: 15 residues. Germline CDR1 MNHNS, CDR2 SASEGT. The PCR ran on 60 Vbeta and 13 Jbeta primers. Authors' methods: A later analysis tallied about 80 million unique TCR beta chains, about 9.9 million of them shared. Clones were read by immunoSEQ multiplex PCR, and TCRdb kept only the in-frame ones, dropping some. V, J and clone size derive from that table, while D and trimming were established from the DNA sequence. The table has over 100,000 clones, around 84% seen once. Sequencing was carried out using PBMCs. This chain links TRBV6-1 with TRBJ2-5; 7 positions agree with TRBD2. The receptor comes from a woman between 18 and 29 years old in good health and CMV-seropositive. The CDR3, as DNA: TGTGCCAGCAGTGAACGGCCAGCGGGAAGAGAGACCCAGTACTTC. Translating gives CASSERPAGRETQYF.